This TCR beta chain is from a study of shared clonotypes between healthy human individuals. Study summary: There were three CD4 naive, three CD4 memory, two CD8 naive and one CD8 memory plates per donor.

V was shortened by 2 bases and J by 8 bases, with 18 bases between the two germline ends. CDR3 length: 15 residues. Germline CDR1 SGHVS, CDR2 FNYEAQ. About this clone itself: The antigen remains unidentified.

Replicate PCRs from sorted subsets contained about 200 ng DNA, which is some 29,000 T cell genomes. Clones were sequenced by immunoSEQ multiplex PCR, and TCRdb holds only the in-frame ones, with some missing. In the table there are about 2.5 million clones, 80% to 95% of which are singletons. Study-wide results and limits: Even with large depth, rarefaction showed that sorted-subset sequencing was incomplete. Clonotype sharing across several donors was observed for roughly 5% of naive CD4 clonotypes.

The V and J genes are TRBV7-6 and TRBJ1-2, with D perhaps matching TRBD1 (5 bases). The TCR was taken from a man between 18 and 35 years old in good health. Some clones in this sample may be carry-over from other donors' samples. The specimen sequenced was naive CD4+ T cells from PBMCs. As to subset: CD45RA+ positively selected. The CDR3 here is CASSLPNSGTGGYTF. The CDR3 DNA reads TGTGCCAGCAGCTTACCCAATTCAGGGACGGGCGGCTACACCTTC.